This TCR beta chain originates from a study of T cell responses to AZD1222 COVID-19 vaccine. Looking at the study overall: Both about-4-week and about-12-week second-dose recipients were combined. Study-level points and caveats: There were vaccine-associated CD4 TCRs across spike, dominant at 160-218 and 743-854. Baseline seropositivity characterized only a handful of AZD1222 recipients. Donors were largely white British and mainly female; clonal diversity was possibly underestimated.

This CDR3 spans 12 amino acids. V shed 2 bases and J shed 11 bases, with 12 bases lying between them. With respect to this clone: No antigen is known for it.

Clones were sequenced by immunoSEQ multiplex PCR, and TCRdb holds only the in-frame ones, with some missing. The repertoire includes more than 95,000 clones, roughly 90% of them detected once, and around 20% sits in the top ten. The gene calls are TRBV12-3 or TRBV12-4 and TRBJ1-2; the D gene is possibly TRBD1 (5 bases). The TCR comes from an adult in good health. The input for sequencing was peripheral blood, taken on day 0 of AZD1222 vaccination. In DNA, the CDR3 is TGTGCCAGCAGTTTACCCGGGGGACCTTACACCTTC. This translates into CASSLPGGPYTF.